Reported below is one TCR beta chain. The entry originates in a study of cytomegalovirus exposure and HLA in healthy donors. Healthy bone marrow donors made up the donor group. Per germline, CDR1 SGHVS and CDR2 FQNEAQ. CDR3 length: 12 residues. Trimming shortened V by 11 bases and J by 5 bases, and 12 bases separated the two germline ends. Vbeta (60) and Jbeta (13) primers were used in the PCR. Data came from immunoSEQ multiplex PCR; TCRdb stores just in-frame clones and leaves some out. The data hold roughly 180,000 clones, with around a tenth observed a single time. Sequenced input: PBMCs. The clonotype was recovered from a woman between 25 and 40 years old in good health and CMV-seropositive. J is TRBJ2-2 and V is TRBV7-8; no clear D. CDR3: CAARPVTGELFF. CDR3 sequence (DNA): TGTGCCGCGAGGCCAGTGACCGGGGAGCTGTTTTTT. Looking up the rest from reference TRBV7-8 and TRBJ2-2 gives the full variable domain: GAGVSQSPRYKVAKRGQDVALRCDPISGHVSLFWYQQALGQGPEFLTYFQNEAQLDKSGLPSDRFFAERPEGSVSTLKIQRTQQEDSAVYLCAARPVTGELFFGEGSRLTVL.